A selection of T cell receptor beta chains follows, all from one sample in a study of blood T cell repertoires in COVID-19. TCRdb keeps only in-frame clones here, not all; method: immunoSEQ multiplex PCR. The sample comprises 120,000 to 150,000 clones, approximately 87% of which are singletons, and about two fifths rests with the top ten. The sample was peripheral blood. These receptors were taken from a man aged 50-59 years who had recovered from COVID-19. Each CDR3 is given with its conserved first and last residue. The order of the fields is J gene, CDR3 length, D gene, V gene, clone size, CDR3 protein, CDR3 DNA. The D gene is left open where the match is weak. Clone size is given for some rows only: seen once, a few or many times, or a class if the clone is expanded.

j_gene: TRBJ1-5; len: 15; d_gene: .; v_gene: TRBV7-8; abundance: .; CDR3aa: CASSLGRGSNQPQHF; CDR3nt: TGTGCCAGCAGCTTAGGCCGCGGGAGCAATCAGCCCCAGCATTTT
j_gene: TRBJ1-6; len: 16; d_gene: .; v_gene: TRBV7-3; abundance: once; CDR3aa: CASSLLPHFYNSPLHF; CDR3nt: TGTGCCAGCAGCTTACTTCCCCACTTCTATAATTCACCCCTCCACTTT
j_gene: TRBJ1-2; len: 14; d_gene: .; v_gene: TRBV10-3; abundance: .; CDR3aa: CAISPTGSNYGYTF; CDR3nt: TGTGCCATCAGCCCCACAGGGTCTAACTATGGCTACACCTTC
j_gene: TRBJ1-1; len: 15; d_gene: .; v_gene: TRBV7-2; abundance: .; CDR3aa: CASSPHGGSNTEAFF; CDR3nt: TGTGCCAGCAGCCCCCATGGGGGGTCGAACACTGAAGCTTTCTTT
j_gene: TRBJ2-1; len: 13; d_gene: TRBD2; v_gene: TRBV6-2/TRBV6-3; abundance: .; CDR3aa: CASSGTNYNEQFF; CDR3nt: TGTGCCAGCAGCGGGACTAACTACAATGAGCAGTTCTTC
j_gene: TRBJ2-7; len: 12; d_gene: .; v_gene: TRBV7-9; abundance: few; CDR3aa: CASSAQGYEQYF; CDR3nt: TGTGCCAGCAGCGCCCAGGGTTACGAGCAGTACTTC
j_gene: TRBJ2-3; len: 17; d_gene: .; v_gene: TRBV21-1; abundance: .; CDR3aa: CASSTGTSGGNTDTQYF; CDR3nt: TGTGCCAGCAGCACCGGGACTAGCGGGGGGAATACAGATACGCAGTATTTT
j_gene: TRBJ1-2; len: 13; d_gene: .; v_gene: TRBV5-1; abundance: .; CDR3aa: CASSSDPEGGYTF; CDR3nt: TGCGCCAGCAGCTCGGACCCGGAGGGTGGCTACACCTTC
j_gene: TRBJ2-1; len: 16; d_gene: .; v_gene: TRBV6-5; abundance: .; CDR3aa: CASSYGGASSYNEQFF; CDR3nt: TGTGCCAGCAGTTACGGGGGGGCTTCCTCCTACAATGAGCAGTTCTTC
j_gene: TRBJ2-1; len: 18; d_gene: TRBD2; v_gene: TRBV5-6; abundance: few; CDR3aa: CASSPLGTSGGANNEQFF; CDR3nt: TGTGCCAGCAGCCCGCTGGGGACTAGCGGGGGGGCCAACAATGAGCAGTTCTTC
j_gene: TRBJ2-1; len: 12; d_gene: TRBD2; v_gene: TRBV13; abundance: once; CDR3aa: CASSSRGDEQFF; CDR3nt: TGTGCCAGCAGCTCCCGGGGGGATGAGCAGTTCTTC
j_gene: TRBJ1-3; len: 13; d_gene: .; v_gene: TRBV2; abundance: few; CDR3aa: CATQQATGNTIYF; CDR3nt: TGTGCCACACAACAGGCGACGGGAAACACCATATATTTT
j_gene: TRBJ2-5; len: 16; d_gene: .; v_gene: TRBV7-7; abundance: .; CDR3aa: CASSPARRQSQETQYF; CDR3nt: TGTGCTAGCAGCCCAGCCAGGAGACAGTCTCAAGAGACCCAGTACTTC
j_gene: TRBJ2-1; len: 16; d_gene: TRBD2; v_gene: TRBV5-1; abundance: .; CDR3aa: CASSLGLAGAYNEQFF; CDR3nt: TGCGCCAGCAGCCTGGGACTAGCGGGGGCATACAATGAGCAGTTCTTC
j_gene: TRBJ1-2; len: 15; d_gene: .; v_gene: TRBV29-1; abundance: .; CDR3aa: CSVVWDWGGSGGYTF; CDR3nt: TGCAGCGTAGTGTGGGACTGGGGGGGCAGTGGTGGCTACACCTTC
j_gene: TRBJ1-3; len: 15; d_gene: .; v_gene: TRBV6-5; abundance: .; CDR3aa: CASRSLGSSGNTIYF; CDR3nt: TGTGCCAGCAGGTCCCTCGGGAGCTCTGGAAACACCATATATTTT
j_gene: TRBJ2-5; len: 14; d_gene: TRBD2; v_gene: TRBV18; abundance: .; CDR3aa: CASSPPVLAGAQYF; CDR3nt: TGTGCCAGCTCACCACCGGTGTTAGCGGGGGCCCAGTACTTC
j_gene: TRBJ1-1; len: 13; d_gene: .; v_gene: TRBV10-1; abundance: .; CDR3aa: CASRPDRNTEAFF; CDR3nt: TGCGCCAGCCGACCGGACAGGAACACTGAAGCTTTCTTT
j_gene: TRBJ2-1; len: 15; d_gene: TRBD2; v_gene: TRBV6-2/TRBV6-3; abundance: .; CDR3aa: CASSYSSGVDNEQFF; CDR3nt: TGTGCCAGCAGTTACTCTAGCGGGGTGGACAATGAGCAGTTCTTC
j_gene: TRBJ2-1; len: 15; d_gene: .; v_gene: TRBV24-1; abundance: .; CDR3aa: CATSAGQSSYNEQFF; CDR3nt: TGTGCCACCAGTGCTGGACAGAGCTCCTACAATGAGCAGTTCTTC
j_gene: TRBJ2-6; len: 13; d_gene: .; v_gene: TRBV25-1; abundance: .; CDR3aa: CASSEQGFDVLTF; CDR3nt: TGTGCCAGCAGTGAACAGGGGTTCGACGTCCTGACTTTC
j_gene: TRBJ1-6; len: 14; d_gene: TRBD1; v_gene: TRBV18; abundance: once; CDR3aa: CASSPGQGGSPLHF; CDR3nt: TGTGCCAGCTCACCAGGACAGGGTGGTTCACCCCTCCACTTT
j_gene: TRBJ2-1; len: 18; d_gene: TRBD2; v_gene: TRBV11-3; abundance: once; CDR3aa: CASSLDTTSGASYNEQFF; CDR3nt: TGTGCCAGCAGCTTAGATACGACTAGCGGGGCATCCTACAATGAGCAGTTCTTC
j_gene: TRBJ1-5; len: 15; d_gene: TRBD1; v_gene: TRBV7-8; abundance: .; CDR3aa: CASSSTGDSNQPQHF; CDR3nt: TGTGCCAGCAGCTCTACAGGGGATAGCAATCAGCCCCAGCATTTT
j_gene: TRBJ1-3; len: 15; d_gene: .; v_gene: TRBV19; abundance: .; CDR3aa: CASKSESTTGNTIYF; CDR3nt: TGTGCCAGTAAGTCTGAGTCGACAACTGGAAACACCATATATTTT
j_gene: TRBJ2-2; len: 14; d_gene: .; v_gene: TRBV7-9; abundance: few; CDR3aa: CASSARSLPGELFF; CDR3nt: TGTGCCAGCAGCGCCCGCAGTTTACCCGGGGAGCTGTTTTTT
j_gene: TRBJ2-7; len: 12; d_gene: .; v_gene: TRBV2; abundance: .; CDR3aa: CASSGTSYEQYF; CDR3nt: TGTGCCAGCAGTGGGACATCCTACGAGCAGTACTTC
j_gene: TRBJ2-1; len: 12; d_gene: .; v_gene: TRBV4-2; abundance: .; CDR3aa: CASSPGAGEQFF; CDR3nt: TGTGCCAGCAGCCCCGGTGCAGGGGAGCAGTTCTTC
j_gene: TRBJ2-1; len: 14; d_gene: .; v_gene: TRBV29-1; abundance: .; CDR3aa: CSVEKRSSYNEQFF; CDR3nt: TGCAGCGTTGAGAAGCGAAGCTCCTACAATGAGCAGTTCTTC
j_gene: TRBJ2-3; len: 14; d_gene: .; v_gene: TRBV11-3; abundance: .; CDR3aa: CASSLGASTDTQYF; CDR3nt: TGTGCCAGCAGCTTAGGGGCGAGCACAGATACGCAGTATTTT
j_gene: TRBJ2-2; len: 12; d_gene: .; v_gene: TRBV2; abundance: .; CDR3aa: CAHSNPTGELFF; CDR3nt: TGTGCGCACAGCAACCCTACCGGGGAGCTGTTTTTT
j_gene: TRBJ1-2; len: 13; d_gene: TRBD1; v_gene: TRBV5-8; abundance: .; CDR3aa: CASSFRQGDGYTF; CDR3nt: TGTGCCAGCAGCTTCCGACAGGGGGATGGCTACACCTTC
j_gene: TRBJ2-3; len: 14; d_gene: TRBD2; v_gene: TRBV5-1; abundance: .; CDR3aa: CASSLSGSGDTQYF; CDR3nt: TGCGCCAGCAGCCTTAGCGGGTCTGGGGATACGCAGTATTTT
j_gene: TRBJ2-4; len: 14; d_gene: TRBD1; v_gene: TRBV19; abundance: .; CDR3aa: CASSIYRGQDIQYF; CDR3nt: TGTGCCAGTAGTATTTACAGGGGGCAGGACATTCAGTACTTC
j_gene: TRBJ1-4; len: 14; d_gene: TRBD1; v_gene: TRBV10-1; abundance: .; CDR3aa: CASKRDRESEKLFF; CDR3nt: TGCGCCAGCAAGAGGGACAGGGAGAGCGAAAAACTGTTTTTT
j_gene: TRBJ1-2; len: 11; d_gene: .; v_gene: TRBV7-2; abundance: .; CDR3aa: CASSLDSSLHF; CDR3nt: TGTGCCAGCAGCTTGGACAGCTCCCTACACTTC
j_gene: TRBJ2-3; len: 16; d_gene: TRBD2; v_gene: TRBV19; abundance: .; CDR3aa: CASTIRLAGPTDTQYF; CDR3nt: TGTGCCAGTACCATACGACTAGCGGGGCCCACAGATACGCAGTATTTT
j_gene: TRBJ2-4; len: 14; d_gene: .; v_gene: TRBV2; abundance: .; CDR3aa: CASSDRVAKNIQYF; CDR3nt: TGTGCCAGCAGTGACAGGGTTGCCAAAAACATTCAGTACTTC
j_gene: TRBJ2-3; len: 15; d_gene: .; v_gene: TRBV5-1; abundance: .; CDR3aa: CASRSMADFTDTQYF; CDR3nt: TGCGCCAGCAGGTCTATGGCGGATTTCACAGATACGCAGTATTTT
j_gene: TRBJ2-2; len: 16; d_gene: TRBD1; v_gene: TRBV7-6; abundance: once; CDR3aa: CASSLGQGAGTGELFF; CDR3nt: TGTGCCAGCAGCTTAGGACAGGGGGCCGGGACCGGGGAGCTGTTTTTT
j_gene: TRBJ2-4; len: 16; d_gene: .; v_gene: TRBV4-1; abundance: .; CDR3aa: CASRDSGRDAKNIQYF; CDR3nt: TGCGCCAGCAGGGACTCGGGGCGGGACGCCAAAAACATTCAGTACTTC
j_gene: TRBJ2-5; len: 15; d_gene: TRBD1; v_gene: TRBV4-1; abundance: .; CDR3aa: CASSFRQGHQETQYF; CDR3nt: TGCGCCAGCAGCTTTCGACAGGGCCACCAAGAGACCCAGTACTTC